This T cell receptor beta chain comes out of a study of T cells in women clearing cervical HPV infection. The overall study: Women with histologically confirmed HPV16-related CIN3 or worse, 2 with invasive cancer, served as cases. Study-wide points: Effector/memory and HPV-specific T cells were not isolated, and association timing is unknown.

Losses at the gene ends were 3 bases for V and 4 bases for J; bases not matched to a gene: 4. This CDR3 is 15 amino acids long. Germline V lookup: CDR1 SEHNR, CDR2 FQNEAQ (reference sequence). About this clone itself: What it binds is not known. The read terminates 3 residues before the CDR3 end, so the remaining end is supplied by the germline J gene.

Only in-frame clones appear in the TCRdb table, and some are missing; sequencing was by immunoSEQ multiplex PCR. This listing includes some 31,000 clones. The TCR sequence derives from a woman between 18 and 69 years old with a cervical HPV16 infection that either progressed to CIN3+ or cleared (not recorded which). The chain uses TRBV7-9 and TRBJ1-2; 11 bases fit TRBD1. The specimen was blood buffy coat. The part of the CDR3 DNA that was read is TGTGCCAGCAGCTTGTCGGGACAGGGGGGCTATGGC. Translated: CASSLSGQGGYG. The whole CDR3 sequence is CASSLSGQGGYGYTF.